One sample yielded the 7 T cell receptor beta chains listed below, sequenced in a study of cytomegalovirus exposure and HLA in healthy donors. Researchers ran the PCR with 60 Vbeta and 13 Jbeta primers. Using immunoSEQ multiplex PCR, the repertoire was profiled, and TCRdb retains in-frame clones only, with some absent. The data hold 150,000 to 200,000 clones, with 78% observed a single time. Sequencing used PBMCs. The source is a woman between 50 and 59 years old in good health and CMV-seropositive.

V usage is TRBV30 and J usage is TRBJ2-4; 12 positions agree with TRBD2. Germline assignment: CDR1 GTSNPN and CDR2 SVGIG (reference sequence). The V and J ends lost 4 bases and 1 base, in that order; junction bases with no gene match: 8. The CDR3 contains 17 residues. CDR3 sequence: CAWIRLAGGDAKNIQYF. The CDR3 nucleotides are TGTGCCTGGATAAGGCTAGCGGGGGGGGACGCCAAAAACATTCAGTACTTC.

V usage is TRBV7-3 and J usage is TRBJ2-5; 8 nucleotides agree with TRBD1. V lost 5 bases to trimming and J lost 2 bases; unmatched junction nucleotides: 4. CDR3 size: 14 residues. The germline V gene has CDR1 SGHTA and CDR2 FQGTGA. The CDR3 DNA sequence: TGTGCCAGCAGCCCCGGGACAGGTCAAGAGACCCAGTACTTC. This encodes CASSPGTGQETQYF.

V is TRBV21-1 and J is TRBJ1-3; the D call TRBD1 from the table was never checked on the DNA. TRBV21-1 represents a pseudogene. This CDR3 contains 16 residues. This CDR3 reads CASSKPDTQSGNTIYF. The CDR3 nucleotides read TGTGCCAGCAGCAAGCCAGACACCCAATCTGGAAACACCATATATTTT.

Written as DNA, the CDR3 is TGCGCCAGCAGCCCCGAGGGTGGAACTAATGAAAAACTGTTTTTT. This codes for CASSPEGGTNEKLFF. The chain couples TRBV5-1 to TRBJ1-4; D remains unclear. There are 15 residues in the CDR3. Germline CDR1 is SGHRS and CDR2 is YFSETQ. V dropped 4 bases and J dropped 1 base, with 11 bases sitting between them.

This chain's CDR3 is CASSPTMARQGAVNYGYTF. The CDR3 region has the DNA TGTGCCAGCAGCCCGACAATGGCCAGACAGGGGGCCGTGAACTATGGCTACACCTTC. V gene TRBV7-8 combines with J gene TRBJ1-2; 10 bases align to TRBD1. There are 19 residues in the CDR3. The germline gives CDR1 SGHVS, CDR2 FQNEAQ. V lost 5 bases and J lost 2; bases outside the gene matches: 17.

The J gene is TRBJ1-2, the V gene TRBV29-1; possibly TRBD1 for D (6 bases). The CDR3 is made up of 13 amino acids. Between the trimmed V and J ends, which lost 4 bases and 4 bases, there was a span of 13 bases. The germline CDR1 and CDR2 sequences are SQVTM and ANQGSEA. As DNA, the CDR3 is TGCAGCGTTGGAGAGGGAGGGGGCTATGGCTACACCTTC. It is translated as CSVGEGGGYGYTF.

The chain carries TRBV6-5 and TRBJ2-1; 9 bases map to TRBD1. This CDR3 has 16 amino acids. V was clipped by 2 bases and J by 5 bases; unmatched bases: 7. CDR1 MNHEY and CDR2 SVGAGI come from the germline V gene. Written as DNA, the CDR3 is TGTGCCAGCAGTTACGGGACAGGGATGACAGACAATGAGCAGTTCTTC. Its protein is CASSYGTGMTDNEQFF.